These 25 T cell receptor beta chains were sequenced from one sample in a study of blood T cell repertoires in COVID-19. Libraries were prepared by immunoSEQ multiplex PCR; TCRdb keeps only in-frame clonotypes and omits some of them. The sample yields fewer than 300,000 clones, more than 75% seen once. Sequenced input: PBMCs or T cells enriched from blood (not recorded which). The receptors originated from a man aged 18 to 29 who had recovered from COVID-19.

V is TRBV21-1 and J is TRBJ1-1; TRBD1 reflects the table's D call only, with no check against the DNA. TRBV21-1 is classified as a pseudogene. The CDR3 length is 14 residues. The CDR3 coding sequence is TGTGCCAGCACCCTTGGACAGGGGGCCACTGAAGCTTTCTTT. This encodes CASTLGQGATEAFF.

The rearrangement joins TRBV27 to TRBJ1-4, with D possibly TRBD1 on 5 matching bases. V was shortened by 7 bases and J by 7 bases, with 16 bases between the two germline ends. Germline V lookup: CDR1 MNHEY, CDR2 SMNVEV (reference sequence). This CDR3 has 14 amino acids. CDR3 loop: CASKTYRSAEKLFF. DNA of the CDR3: TGTGCCAGCAAGACGTACAGGTCGGCTGAAAAACTGTTTTTT.

V gene TRBV14 combines with J gene TRBJ1-1, with 7 bases that match TRBD1. With 5 bases clipped from V and 0 bases from J, the junction kept 3 bases outside the gene matches. The CDR3 runs 14 residues. Germline CDR1 and CDR2: SGHDN and FVKESK. The CDR3 spells CASSVGQVNTEAFF. The CDR3 nucleotides read TGTGCCAGCAGCGTCGGACAGGTGAACACTGAAGCTTTCTTT.

The chain combines TRBV5-1 with TRBJ2-1; weak D call: TRBD2 (5 bases). With 4 bases removed from V and 5 bases from J, the gap between germline ends came to 16 bases. Looked up from germline, CDR1 is SGHRS and CDR2 is YFSETQ. The CDR3 totals 15 residues. CDR3 nucleotide sequence: TGCGCCAGCAGCCTGGCCGCACTCGGGAACAATGAGCAGTTCTTC. It is translated as CASSLAALGNNEQFF.

This sequence joins TRBV9 and TRBJ2-3; D unclear. CDR1 and CDR2 (germline): SGDLS, YYNGEE. V lost 0 bases and J 2 bases, leaving 13 bases between the germline ends. The CDR3 contains 16 residues. The CDR3 is CASSVGLRFYTDTQYF. As DNA, the CDR3 is TGTGCCAGCAGCGTAGGGCTCAGATTTTACACAGATACGCAGTATTTT.

In this sample, this clone turned up many times. This chain joins TRBV18 and TRBJ2-3; 7 bases fit TRBD2. V lost 1 base to trimming and J lost 2 bases; unmatched junction nucleotides: 9. CDR1 and CDR2 from the germline V gene are KGHSH and LQKENI. The CDR3 totals 17 residues. CDR3 sequence (DNA): TGTGCCAGCTCACCACAGAGAAGCGGGGTCATCACAGATACGCAGTATTTT. Protein: CASSPQRSGVITDTQYF. The entire variable domain, with the rest obtained from reference TRBV18 and TRBJ2-3, is as follows: NAGVMQNPRHLVRRRGQEARLRCSPMKGHSHVYWYRQLPEEGLKFMVYLQKENIIDESGMPKERFSAEFPKEGPSILRIQQVVRGDSAAYFCASSPQRSGVITDTQYFGPGTRLTVL.

The chain has TRBV21-1 and TRBJ1-3. TRBV21-1 represents a pseudogene. The CDR3 sequence is 15 residues long. The DNA of the CDR3 is TGTGCCAGCAGCCGGCGGGACTCACAATGGTGGTCCATATATTTT. Translating gives CASSRRDSQWWSIYF.

The table lists this clone with a few counts. The rearrangement links TRBV30 to TRBJ2-1; 8 nucleotides agree with TRBD2. CDR3 length: 16 amino acids. Germline CDR1 GTSNPN, CDR2 SVGIG (reference sequence). J was trimmed by 4 bases and V by 2 bases; bases with no gene match: 10. The CDR3, as DNA: TGTGCCTGGAGTTTAGGCGGGAGGTCCTTATACAATGAGCAGTTCTTC. Amino acid sequence: CAWSLGGRSLYNEQFF. The full variable domain, with the rest looked up from reference TRBV30 and TRBJ2-1, is SQTIHQWPATLVQPVGSPLSLECTVEGTSNPNLYWYRQAAGRGLQLLFYSVGIGQISSEVPQNLSASRPQDRQFILSSKKLLLSDSGFYLCAWSLGGRSLYNEQFFGPGTRLTVL.

This clone has more than one count but fewer than ten. Other DNA sequences from this sample encode an identical CDR3 as well. The chain links TRBV4-1 to TRBJ1-2; TRBD1 matches at 8 bases. This CDR3 is 15 amino acids long. Germline loops: CDR1 MGHRA, CDR2 YSYEKL. Losses at the gene ends were 3 bases for V and 1 base for J; bases not matched to a gene: 4. CDR3 region: CASSQGTGVNYGYTF. The CDR3 bases are TGCGCCAGCAGCCAGGGGACAGGCGTTAACTATGGCTACACCTTC.

This chain connects TRBV3-1 (or the pseudogene TRBV3-2) to TRBJ1-1; D is undetermined. This CDR3 region has 14 residues. V shed 1 base and J shed 5 bases, with 11 bases lying between them. CDR1 is LGHDT, CDR2 YNNKEL, per germline (reference sequence). The CDR3: CASSQGPPGTEAFF. CDR3 nucleotides: TGTGCCAGCAGCCAAGGACCACCGGGGACTGAAGCTTTCTTT.

This sequence joins TRBV5-1 and TRBJ2-7; 8 bases line up with TRBD2. With 1 base clipped from V and 6 bases from J, the junction kept 9 bases outside the gene matches. From germline, CDR1 is SGHRS and CDR2 YFSETQ. This CDR3 is 15 amino acids long. The chain's CDR3 is CASSLISGAFLEQYF. The CDR3 DNA sequence: TGCGCCAGCAGCTTGATTAGCGGGGCCTTCCTCGAGCAGTACTTC.

The rearrangement links TRBV18 to TRBJ2-6; maybe TRBD2 (6 bases). CDR3 length: 16 amino acids. With 0 bases removed from V and 1 base from J, the gap between germline ends came to 7 bases. The germline V gene encodes CDR1 KGHSH and CDR2 LQKENI. The CDR3 is CASSPPGTSGANVLTF. The DNA for the CDR3 is TGTGCCAGCTCACCACCGGGGACTTCTGGGGCCAACGTCCTGACTTTC.

This chain uses TRBV14 with TRBJ2-7; D is perhaps TRBD1 (6 bases). Germline lookup yields CDR1 SGHDN and CDR2 FVKESK. The V and J ends lost 4 bases and 2 bases respectively, with 12 bases between them. There are 14 residues in the CDR3. In DNA, the CDR3 is TGTGCCAGCAGCCGCCGGGCAGGGGCCTACGAGCAGTACTTC. Residues: CASSRRAGAYEQYF.

The chain joins TRBV6-5 to TRBJ2-1; a weak D match, TRBD2 (5 bases). Germline loops: CDR1 MNHEY, CDR2 SVGAGI. The CDR3 has 14 amino acids. Trimming took 2 bases from V and 8 from J, leaving 13 bases between them. CDR3 loop: CASSYGRSGDEQFF. For the CDR3, the DNA is TGTGCCAGCAGTTACGGGAGATCTGGCGATGAGCAGTTCTTC.

The sample holds a few counts of this clone. The chain carries TRBV4-2 and TRBJ2-5, with 8 bases fitting TRBD2. V dropped 1 base and J dropped 4; count of bases not matched to a gene: 2. CDR3 length: 14 residues. Germline V gives CDR1 LGHNA, CDR2 YNFKEQ. The CDR3 reads CASSQGSGAETQYF. The CDR3, as DNA: TGTGCCAGCAGCCAAGGTAGCGGGGCAGAGACCCAGTACTTC.

A few counts support this clone. The chain combines TRBV6-5 with TRBJ2-3; 10 bases match TRBD2. The J segment lost 2 bases and the V segment lost 7 bases, leaving 6 bases of the junction unmatched. The CDR3 is made up of 15 amino acids. Germline V gene lookup returns CDR1 MNHEY and CDR2 SVGAGI. Here the CDR3 reads CASIRAGGTTDTQYF. The CDR3, as DNA: TGTGCCAGCATTAGAGCGGGGGGGACCACAGATACGCAGTATTTT.

The chain couples TRBV11-2 to TRBJ1-2, with 9 bases matching TRBD1. The V gene end was trimmed by 5 bases and the J gene end by 0 bases; junction bases not matched to a gene: 10. Germline V gene sequence: CDR1 SGHAT, CDR2 FQNNGV. This CDR3 is built from 17 residues. Here the CDR3 reads CASSAGGWDRANYGYTF. CDR3 nucleotides: TGTGCCAGCAGCGCTGGGGGTTGGGACAGGGCTAACTATGGCTACACCTTC.

This clone came up once. The chain combines TRBV27 with TRBJ1-4; D is uncertain. Per the germline V gene, CDR1 is MNHEY and CDR2 is SMNVEV (reference sequence). CDR3 length equals 13 residues. V was shortened by 6 bases and J by 8 bases, with 13 bases between the two germline ends. CDR3 sequence (DNA): TGTGCCAGCAGCCCCCCCGCGGGGGAAAAACTGTTTTTT. This gives the protein CASSPPAGEKLFF.

The chain links TRBV29-1 to TRBJ2-2; 9 bases align to TRBD2. With V trimmed by 6 bases and J by 4 bases, 9 bases remained unmatched. CDR3 length equals 15 residues. Germline V gives CDR1 SQVTM, CDR2 ANQGSEA. The CDR3 bases are TGCAGCGTGGGAGGGACTAGCCGTGCCACCGGGGAGCTGTTTTTT. This sequence encodes CSVGGTSRATGELFF.

The J gene is TRBJ1-5, the V gene TRBV27; 9 bases fit TRBD1. Germline values: CDR1 MNHEY, CDR2 SMNVEV (reference sequence). V dropped 5 bases and J dropped 7; count of bases not matched to a gene: 9. The CDR3 spans 15 residues. Here the CDR3 DNA reads TGTGCCAGCAGTCTCACGGGACAGGGCTTGCAGCCCCAGCATTTT. Protein product: CASSLTGQGLQPQHF.

This clone was recorded a few times. The genes are TRBV19 and TRBJ1-1; TRBD1 might be the D (6 bases). The CDR3 runs 13 residues. V lost 4 bases to trimming and J lost 1 base, with 7 bases between them. Germline assignment: CDR1 LNHDA and CDR2 SQIVND (reference sequence). CDR3 loop: CASSTTGNTEAFF. The CDR3 DNA sequence: TGTGCCAGTAGTACGACAGGGAACACTGAAGCTTTCTTT.

The chain has TRBV14 and TRBJ2-7; 9 bases fit TRBD1. Looked up from germline, CDR1 is SGHDN and CDR2 is FVKESK. V was clipped by 4 bases and J by 7 bases; unmatched bases: 5. The CDR3 is 13 residues long. The CDR3 nucleotides read TGTGCCAGCAGCCGACAGACAGGGGGAGAGCAGTACTTC. It yields the protein CASSRQTGGEQYF.

V and J are TRBV3-1 (or the pseudogene TRBV3-2) and TRBJ2-6; possibly TRBD2 for D (5 bases). The CDR3 sequence is 16 residues long. V gave up 1 base and J gave up 2 bases, with 9 bases separating them. Looked up from germline, CDR1 is LGHDT and CDR2 is YNNKEL (reference sequence). DNA of the CDR3: TGTGCCAGCAGCCAAGCCTTCGGGACTGGGGCCAACGTCCTGACTTTC. Residues: CASSQAFGTGANVLTF.

The V call is TRBV28, the J call TRBJ1-6; 7 bases line up with TRBD1. The CDR3 loop spans 14 amino acids. With 5 bases clipped from V and 4 bases from J, the junction kept 2 bases outside the gene matches. Germline values: CDR1 MDHEN, CDR2 SYDVKM. Here the CDR3 DNA reads TGTGCCAGCAGTCAGGGGGTTTATAATTCACCCCTCCACTTT. It encodes CASSQGVYNSPLHF.

The J gene is TRBJ2-1, the V gene TRBV5-1; no reliable D call. V was shortened by 0 bases and J by 4 bases, with 14 bases between the two germline ends. Germline values: CDR1 SGHRS, CDR2 YFSETQ. This CDR3 has 16 amino acids. CDR3 amino acids: CASSLVGPSPYNEQFF. The CDR3 DNA sequence: TGCGCCAGCAGCTTGGTTGGCCCTTCGCCTTACAATGAGCAGTTCTTC.